This T cell receptor (beta chain) was recorded in a study of cytomegalovirus exposure and HLA in healthy donors. The length of the CDR3 is 15 residues. In germline, CDR1 is SGHKS, CDR2 YYEKEE (reference sequence). Trimming shortened V by 0 bases and J by 1 base, and 10 bases separated the two germline ends. The PCR ran on 60 Vbeta and 13 Jbeta primers. Libraries were prepared by immunoSEQ multiplex PCR; TCRdb keeps only in-frame clonotypes and omits some of them. The table shows a few hundred thousand clones, with roughly four fifths occurring only once. The TCR sequence derives from a woman between 50 and 59 years old in good health and CMV-seropositive. The rearrangement joins TRBV5-5 to TRBJ1-1; possibly TRBD1 for D (5 bases). Sequenced sample: PBMCs. As DNA, the CDR3 is TGTGCCAGCAGCTTGGGACGGACAAGGAACACTGAAGCTTTCTTT. It specifies CASSLGRTRNTEAFF.